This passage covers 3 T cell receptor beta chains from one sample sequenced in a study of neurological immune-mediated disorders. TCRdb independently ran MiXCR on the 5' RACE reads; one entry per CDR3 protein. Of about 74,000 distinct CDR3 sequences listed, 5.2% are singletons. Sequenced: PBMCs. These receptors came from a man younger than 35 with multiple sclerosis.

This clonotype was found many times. CDR3 loop: CASSLAPSDTQYF. The CDR3 nucleotides read TGTGCCAGCAGCTTAGCCCCGTCAGATACGCAGTATTTT. The J gene is TRBJ2-3, the V gene TRBV7-2; D remains ambiguous. Trimming shortened V by 0 bases and J by 4 bases, and 5 bases separated the two germline ends. CDR1 is SGHTA and CDR2 is FQGNSA in the germline V gene. The CDR3 is 13 amino acids.

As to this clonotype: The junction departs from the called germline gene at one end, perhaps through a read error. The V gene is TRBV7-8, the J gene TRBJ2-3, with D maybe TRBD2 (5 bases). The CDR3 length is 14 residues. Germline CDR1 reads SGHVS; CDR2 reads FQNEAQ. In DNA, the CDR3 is TGCGCCAGCAGCTATAGCTCAATCGGGAATACGCAGTATTTT. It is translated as CASSYSSIGNTQYF.

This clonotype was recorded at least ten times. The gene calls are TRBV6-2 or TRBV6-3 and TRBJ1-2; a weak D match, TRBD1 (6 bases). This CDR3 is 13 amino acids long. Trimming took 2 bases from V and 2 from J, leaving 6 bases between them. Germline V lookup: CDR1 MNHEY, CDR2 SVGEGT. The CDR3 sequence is CASSYTGNYGYTF. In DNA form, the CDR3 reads TGTGCCAGCAGTTACACAGGGAACTATGGCTACACCTTC.